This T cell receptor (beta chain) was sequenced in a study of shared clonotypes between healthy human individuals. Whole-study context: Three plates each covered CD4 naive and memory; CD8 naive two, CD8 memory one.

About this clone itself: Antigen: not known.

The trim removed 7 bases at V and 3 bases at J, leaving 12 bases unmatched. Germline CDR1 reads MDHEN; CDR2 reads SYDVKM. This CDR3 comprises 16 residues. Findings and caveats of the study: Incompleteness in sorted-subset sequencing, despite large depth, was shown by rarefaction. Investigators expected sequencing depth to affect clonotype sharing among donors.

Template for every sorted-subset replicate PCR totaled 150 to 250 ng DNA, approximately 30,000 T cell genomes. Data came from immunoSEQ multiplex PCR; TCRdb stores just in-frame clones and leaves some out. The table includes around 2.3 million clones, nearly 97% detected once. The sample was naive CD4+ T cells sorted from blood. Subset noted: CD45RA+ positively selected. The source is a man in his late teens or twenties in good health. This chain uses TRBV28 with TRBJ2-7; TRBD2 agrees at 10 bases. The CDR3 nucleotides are TGTGCCAGCATGGAGCTAGCGGGGGCCCTTTACTACGAGCAGTACTTC. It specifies CASMELAGALYYEQYF.